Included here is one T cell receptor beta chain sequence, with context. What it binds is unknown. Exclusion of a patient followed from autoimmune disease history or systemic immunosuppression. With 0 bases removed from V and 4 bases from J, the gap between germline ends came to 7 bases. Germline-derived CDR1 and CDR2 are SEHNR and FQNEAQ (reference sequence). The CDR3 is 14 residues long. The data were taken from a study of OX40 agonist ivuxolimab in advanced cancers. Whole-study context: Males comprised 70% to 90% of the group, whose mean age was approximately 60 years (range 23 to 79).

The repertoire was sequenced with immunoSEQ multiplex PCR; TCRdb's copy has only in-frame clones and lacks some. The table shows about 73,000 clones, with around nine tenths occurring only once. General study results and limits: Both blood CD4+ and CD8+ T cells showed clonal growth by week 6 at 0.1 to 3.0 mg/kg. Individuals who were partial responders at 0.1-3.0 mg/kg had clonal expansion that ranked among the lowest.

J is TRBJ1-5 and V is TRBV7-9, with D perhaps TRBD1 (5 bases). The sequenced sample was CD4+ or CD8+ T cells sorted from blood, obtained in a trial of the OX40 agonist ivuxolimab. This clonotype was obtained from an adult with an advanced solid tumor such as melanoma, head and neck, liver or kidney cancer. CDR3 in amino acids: CASSLAAGNQPQHF. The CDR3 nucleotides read TGTGCCAGCAGCTTAGCGGCAGGGAATCAGCCCCAGCATTTT.